The source of this TCR beta chain is a study of sequential checkpoint blockade in melanoma (dated by TCRdb to the late 2010s). Background on the whole study: Patients were assigned by 1:1 randomization to either first-line nivolumab followed by ipilimumab (arm A) or ipilimumab followed by nivolumab (arm B). Both trial sequences were followed by maintenance nivolumab. General study outcomes and caveats: The model for predicting response that combines TCR metrics with mutation burden needs to be validated in larger, independent patient cohorts.

The treatment or condition tag for this specimen amounts to: randomized to nivolumab then ipilimumab (arm A) or the reverse (arm B). No trial patient had received prior DNA-damaging chemotherapy. A FACS Aria II flow cytometer was used to sort live CD3+CD8+ cells that were negative for CD19 and CD56 from thawed PBMCs. Samples were obtained from patients with melanoma enrolled in CheckMate 064, a randomized, open-label phase II trial of sequential checkpoint blockade. Peripheral blood mononuclear cells were collected by leukapheresis, purified with Ficoll-Paque, and frozen in human serum with approximately 10% DMSO. Right after sorting, the blood CD3+CD8+ cells were verified to be >95% pure, and DNA extraction followed. The immunoSEQ Assay was used to immunosequence TCRbeta CDR3 regions from genomic DNA. Genomic DNA was amplified by bias-controlled multiplex PCR before high-throughput sequencing. The original pipeline was this. To quantify the absolute abundance of each unique TCRbeta CDR3 region, the sequences were collapsed and filtered. Clonality, defined as 1 minus Pielou's evenness, was calculated using only productive rearrangements. Clones with significantly greater frequencies in on-treatment versus baseline samples were identified using a previously published method. Held by TCRdb, this immuneACCESS table contains in-frame sequences only and omits some clones. Under half of the omission traces to an unresolved V gene where checked; the cause of the rest is unknown. Clonal size and the V and J genes are those of that table, whereas D and trimming came from the DNA. Recorded for this sample are more than 20,000 clones; roughly four fifths of them occurred a single time. Clones ranked in the top ten supply about 9.9% of the sample.

Comment on this clone: Its antigen is currently not known. Base qualities are not at hand, and no much larger clone is one base apart.

The input for sequencing was CD8+ T cells sorted from blood (inferred from file names), taken from a patient given nivolumab and ipilimumab in sequence. The source of this sequence is a human donor with melanoma.

Read as DNA, the sequence is TGTGCCTGGAGTGTACTGTGGGGCGGATTGGCACCTAACTATGGCTACACCTTC. This encodes CAWSVLWGGLAPNYGYTF. The sequence links TRBV30 to TRBJ1-2, and possibly TRBD1, on 5 matching bases. Including the terminal cysteine and phenylalanine, the CDR3 comprises 18 residues. Kept here is only the CDR3 DNA, which spans 54 bases and is read in frame from base 1. V is shortened by 0 bases, J by 0 bases, and the region joining them spans 20 bases. Per the germline V gene (reference sequence), GTSNPN is the CDR1 and SVGIG is the CDR2.